This TCR beta chain was captured in a study of shared clonotypes between healthy human individuals. For the study at large: The donors, two women and a few men, were aged 18 to 49. Three plates were used per donor for CD4 naive, three for CD4 memory, two for CD8 naive and one for CD8 memory.

The V gene's germline CDR1 is SGHRS and CDR2 YFSETQ. V gave up 6 bases and J gave up 2 bases, with 19 bases separating them. The CDR3 loop spans 16 amino acids. TCRdb's table, derived via immunoSEQ multiplex PCR, lists solely in-frame clones and lacks some. Of 2 million to 2.5 million clones listed, 95% were seen once; the top ten hold 0.13%. Everyone who donated was a Caucasian adult who lived in Nashville, Tennessee. Investigators divided CD4+ cells into CD45RA+ naive and CD45RA-negative memory subsets. What was sequenced was naive CD4+ T cells sorted from blood. As to subset: CD45RA+ positively selected. The chain combines TRBV5-1 with TRBJ2-3; a possible D gene is TRBD2 (6 bases). The sequence was obtained from a man aged 18 to 35 in good health. The CDR3 here is CASTKSSSAYTDTQYF. The CDR3 nucleotides read TGCGCCAGCACTAAATCGTCTAGCGCGTACACAGATACGCAGTATTTT.